The 21 T cell receptor beta chains presented below share a single source sample, sequenced in a study of cytomegalovirus exposure and HLA in healthy donors. The PCR ran on 60 Vbeta and 13 Jbeta primers. The data were produced by immunoSEQ multiplex PCR, yet TCRdb's version contains in-frame clones alone and is incomplete. The table includes 150,000 or so clones, approximately 84% detected once. Source material: PBMCs. The source of these receptors is a man younger than 45 in good health and CMV-seropositive.

The gene calls are TRBV7-3 and TRBJ2-1, with TRBD2 identical over 14 bases. The trim removed 5 bases at V and 0 bases at J, leaving 3 bases unmatched. The CDR3 runs 17 residues. Germline CDR1 reads SGHTA; CDR2 reads FQGTGA. CDR3 in DNA: TGTGCCAGCAGCCCGGGACTAGCGGGAGCCTCCTACAATGAGCAGTTCTTC. Translation gives CASSPGLAGASYNEQFF.

This sequence joins TRBV19 and TRBJ2-7; 8 bases agree with TRBD2. Trimming at V came to 8 bases and at J to 4 bases, leaving 31 bases not matched to a gene. CDR1 is LNHDA and CDR2 is SQIVND in the germline V gene (reference sequence). CDR3 size: 21 residues. The CDR3 sequence: CASLQTSDKENRPLTRYEQYF. The CDR3 DNA is TGTGCCAGTCTTCAGACTAGCGATAAAGAAAACCGACCCCTGACAAGATACGAGCAGTACTTC. Looking up the rest from reference TRBV19 and TRBJ2-7 gives the full variable domain: DGGITQSPKYLFRKEGQNVTLSCEQNLNHDAMYWYRQDPGQGLRLIYYSQIVNDFQKGDIAEGYSVSREKKESFPLTVTSAQKNPTAFYLCASLQTSDKENRPLTRYEQYFGPGTRLTVT.

This chain joins TRBV29-1 and TRBJ1-5, with a weak D call TRBD1 (6 bases). Germline V CDR1 and CDR2: SQVTM, ANQGSEA. The ends were cut back, 4 bases at V and 5 bases at J, with 12 bases in the middle. CDR3 size: 13 residues. CDR3 protein: CSVGQAIDQPQHF. The DNA for the CDR3 is TGCAGCGTTGGACAGGCAATCGATCAGCCCCAGCATTTT.

J is TRBJ1-2 and V is TRBV19; no clear D. The CDR3 contains 15 residues. Per germline, CDR1 LNHDA and CDR2 SQIVND (reference sequence). V lost 4 bases, J lost 5 bases, and 17 bases lay in between. This CDR3 reads CASSRFFGGPYGYTF. In DNA, the CDR3 is TGTGCCAGTAGTAGATTCTTTGGTGGGCCTTATGGCTACACCTTC.

V is TRBV4-2 and J is TRBJ2-2, with 11 bases aligning to TRBD1. Unmatched junction bases numbered 11, after V lost 10 bases and J lost 7 bases. The CDR3 contains 15 residues. The V gene's germline CDR1 is LGHNA and CDR2 YNFKEQ. The CDR3 loop is CATGNGTGGGGELFF. CDR3 bases: TGTGCCACAGGAAACGGGACAGGGGGTGGCGGGGAGCTGTTTTTT.

This clone was seen a single time. In DNA form, the CDR3 reads TGTGCCACCAGCAGAGATCGAGGGTTGAACACTGAAGCTTTCTTT. It yields the protein CATSRDRGLNTEAFF. The chain links TRBV15 to TRBJ1-1; D ambiguous. CDR3 length: 15 residues. Per the germline V gene, CDR1 is LNHNV and CDR2 is YYDKDF (reference sequence). Trimming took 0 bases from V and 0 from J, leaving 8 bases between them.

This clone was picked up one time. The chain recombines TRBV27 with TRBJ2-3; D is possibly TRBD2 (6 bases). The V gene's germline CDR1 is MNHEY and CDR2 SMNVEV (reference sequence). The V end lost 4 bases, the J end lost 6 bases, and 23 bases lay between the germline ends. The CDR3 has 17 residues. CDR3 nucleotides: TGTGCCAGCAGTTATAGCGGTGGGAGTGGATTTCGGGATACGCAGTATTTT. Translated, it gives CASSYSGGSGFRDTQYF.

The V gene is TRBV20-1, the J gene TRBJ2-2; tentative D call: TRBD2 (6 bases). Germline CDR1 DFQATT, CDR2 SNEGSKA (reference sequence). CDR3 size: 11 residues. Trimming removed 6 bases at V and 6 bases at J, with 8 bases between. The CDR3 is CSASGAGELFF. CDR3 nucleotide sequence: TGCAGTGCATCGGGAGCCGGGGAGCTGTTTTTT.

V and J are TRBV2 and TRBJ2-1, with a weak D call TRBD1 (5 bases). Germline values: CDR1 SNHLY, CDR2 FYNNEI. Between the trimmed V and J ends, which lost 8 bases and 8 bases, there was a span of 22 bases. This CDR3 spans 15 amino acids. The CDR3 sequence is CASLTAPLPVDEQFF. In DNA form, the CDR3 reads TGTGCCAGCCTGACAGCTCCCTTGCCCGTGGATGAGCAGTTCTTC.

This clone was seen only once. For the CDR3, the DNA is TGTGCCAGCAGTTTAAAACAGGGGTACACCGGGGAGCTGTTTTTT. The encoded protein is CASSLKQGYTGELFF. V gene TRBV28 combines with J gene TRBJ2-2; 7 bases align to TRBD1. Trimming removed 2 bases from V and 3 bases from J; junction bases left unmatched: 3. CDR1 is MDHEN, CDR2 SYDVKM, per germline. The CDR3 consists of 15 residues.

This clone was recorded once. The chain combines TRBV19 with TRBJ1-1, with TRBD1 matching 12 bases. This CDR3 is built from 15 residues. The ends lost 11 bases at V and 5 bases at J; junction bases unmatched: 12. Germline values: CDR1 LNHDA, CDR2 SQIVND (reference sequence). The CDR3 here is CASLGDRGLRTEAFF. The CDR3 bases are TGTGCCTCCTTAGGGGACAGGGGGCTTCGAACTGAAGCTTTCTTT.

Here the CDR3 reads CASSPRVTDTQYF. For the CDR3, the DNA is TGTGCCAGCAGCCCCCGGGTTACAGATACGCAGTATTTT. The rearrangement joins TRBV7-9 to TRBJ2-3; D ambiguous. The germline CDR1 and CDR2 sequences are SEHNR and FQNEAQ (reference sequence). The CDR3 covers 13 residues. Trimming shortened V by 5 bases and J by 3 bases, and 9 bases separated the two germline ends.

This chain joins TRBV18 and TRBJ1-1; no clear D gene. Germline V gene lookup returns CDR1 KGHSH and CDR2 LQKENI. This CDR3 has 13 amino acids. The germline V and J ends were trimmed by 2 bases and 6 bases, with 10 bases remaining between them. CDR3 loop: CASSPEGWAEAFF. Here the CDR3 DNA reads TGTGCCAGCTCACCAGAGGGTTGGGCTGAAGCTTTCTTT.

V is TRBV19 and J is TRBJ1-3; TRBD1 is a possible D gene (5 bases). V lost 5 bases to trimming and J lost 0 bases, with 11 bases between them. CDR1 and CDR2 (germline): LNHDA, SQIVND (reference sequence). The CDR3 is 15 residues long. The CDR3 region has the DNA TGTGCCAGTAGTTTGGGGGGGAACTCTGGAAACACCATATATTTT. Protein product: CASSLGGNSGNTIYF.

V and J are TRBV7-2 and TRBJ1-1, with D tentatively TRBD1 (5 bases). This CDR3 is built from 13 residues. Per germline, CDR1 SGHTA and CDR2 FQGNSA. The ends were cut back, 7 bases at V and 4 bases at J, with 13 bases in the middle. The CDR3 sequence: CASTQTGGTEAFF. CDR3 nucleotides: TGTGCCAGCACTCAAACGGGGGGCACTGAAGCTTTCTTT.

V usage is TRBV4-1 and J usage is TRBJ2-7; 7 bases are a match to TRBD1. From germline, CDR1 is MGHRA and CDR2 YSYEKL. V lost 0 bases, J lost 1 base, and 12 bases stayed unmatched. CDR3 length: 18 amino acids. DNA of the CDR3: TGCGCCAGCAGCCAAGATCTTTTAGGGGGCTGGGCATCCTACGAGCAGTACTTC. It encodes CASSQDLLGGWASYEQYF.

The chain recombines TRBV23-1 with TRBJ1-5; 10 bases agree with TRBD1. TRBV23-1 carries the ORF label, with uncertain function. The CDR3 covers 15 residues. Unmatched junction bases numbered 5, after V lost 3 bases and J lost 6 bases. The CDR3 region is CASSHLGQGFQPQHF. DNA for the CDR3: TGCGCCAGCAGTCATCTGGGACAGGGGTTTCAGCCCCAGCATTTT.

The DNA of the CDR3 is TGTGCCAGCAGCAAGGACAGGGGGACCGGGGAGCTGTTTTTT. Translating it yields CASSKDRGTGELFF. The chain links TRBV11-2 to TRBJ2-2, with 10 positions matching TRBD1. Germline trimming cut 5 bases from V and 5 bases from J; bases unmatched to any gene: 2. CDR3 length equals 14 residues. Germline-derived CDR1 and CDR2 are SGHAT and FQNNGV.

The genes are TRBV7-3 and TRBJ2-2; D is possibly TRBD2 (5 bases). The germline gives CDR1 SGHTA, CDR2 FQGTGA. The CDR3 loop spans 15 amino acids. Trimming left V 1 base short and J 4 bases short, with 10 bases between. In DNA, the CDR3 is TGTGCCAGCAGCTTAATCGGAGGCACCACCGGGGAGCTGTTTTTT. Translation gives CASSLIGGTTGELFF. Full variable domain (outside the CDR3, taken from reference TRBV7-3 and TRBJ2-2): GAGVSQTPSNKVTEKGKYVELRCDPISGHTALYWYRQSLGQGPEFLIYFQGTGAADDSGLPNDRFFAVRPEGSVSTLKIQRTERGDSAVYLCASSLIGGTTGELFFGEGSRLTVL.

This clone appeared once. DNA of the CDR3: TGTGCCAGTAGTACAGGAATGAATCAGCCCCAGCATTTT. Translation: CASSTGMNQPQHF. The chain combines TRBV19 with TRBJ1-5; D uncertain. The germline gives CDR1 LNHDA, CDR2 SQIVND (reference sequence). Trimming took 4 bases from V and 4 from J, leaving 8 bases between them. CDR3 length: 13 amino acids.

This clone was seen a handful of times. Written as DNA, the CDR3 is TGTGCCAGCAGGGGGAGTCCGGGTCAGCCCCAGCATTTT. It is translated as CASRGSPGQPQHF. The chain is built from TRBV6-1 and TRBJ1-5; D remains ambiguous. CDR1 is MNHNS, CDR2 SASEGT, per germline. V was pared by 6 bases and J by 6 bases, with 12 bases between. This CDR3 is 13 amino acids long.